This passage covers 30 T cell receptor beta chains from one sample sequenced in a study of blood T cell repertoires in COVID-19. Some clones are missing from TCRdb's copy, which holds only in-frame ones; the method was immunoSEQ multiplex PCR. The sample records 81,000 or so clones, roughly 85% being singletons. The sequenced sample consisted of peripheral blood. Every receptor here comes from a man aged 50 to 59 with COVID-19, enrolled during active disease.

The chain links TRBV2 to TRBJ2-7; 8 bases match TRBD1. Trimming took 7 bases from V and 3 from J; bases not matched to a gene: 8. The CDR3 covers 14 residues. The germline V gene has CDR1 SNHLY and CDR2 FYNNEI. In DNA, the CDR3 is TGTGCCAGCAATCGACAGGGGTTGGGCTACGAGCAGTACTTC. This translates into CASNRQGLGYEQYF.

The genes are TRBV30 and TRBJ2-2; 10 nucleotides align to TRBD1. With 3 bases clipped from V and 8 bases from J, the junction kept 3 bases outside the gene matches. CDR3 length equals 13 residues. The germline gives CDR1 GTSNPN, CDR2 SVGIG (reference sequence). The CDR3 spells CAWSGDRGGELFF. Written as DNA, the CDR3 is TGTGCCTGGAGCGGGGACAGGGGAGGGGAGCTGTTTTTT.

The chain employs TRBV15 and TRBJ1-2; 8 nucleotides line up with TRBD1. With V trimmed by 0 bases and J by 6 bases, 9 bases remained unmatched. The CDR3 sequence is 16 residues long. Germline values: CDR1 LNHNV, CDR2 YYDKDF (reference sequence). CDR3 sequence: CATSRDLARGLDGYTF. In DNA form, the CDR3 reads TGTGCCACCAGCAGAGATTTGGCCAGGGGGCTGGATGGCTACACCTTC.

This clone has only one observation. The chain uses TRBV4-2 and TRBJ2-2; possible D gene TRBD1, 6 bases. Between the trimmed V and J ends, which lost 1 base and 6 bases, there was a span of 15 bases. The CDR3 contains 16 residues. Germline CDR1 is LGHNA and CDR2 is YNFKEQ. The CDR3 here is CASSQVMGEGAGELFF. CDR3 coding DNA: TGTGCCAGCAGCCAAGTGATGGGAGAGGGGGCCGGGGAGCTGTTTTTT.

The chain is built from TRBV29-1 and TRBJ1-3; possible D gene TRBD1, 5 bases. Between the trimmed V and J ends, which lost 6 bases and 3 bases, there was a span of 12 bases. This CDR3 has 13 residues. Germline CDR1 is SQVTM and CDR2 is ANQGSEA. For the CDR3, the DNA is TGCAGCGTCGATGGGGGACTTGGAAACACCATATATTTT. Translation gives CSVDGGLGNTIYF.

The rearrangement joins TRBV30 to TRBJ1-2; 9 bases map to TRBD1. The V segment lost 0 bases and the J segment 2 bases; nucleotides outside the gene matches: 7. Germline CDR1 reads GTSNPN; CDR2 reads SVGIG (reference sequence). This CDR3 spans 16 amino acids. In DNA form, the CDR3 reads TGTGCCTGGAGTGTACGTGGGACAGGGCCCAACTATGGCTACACCTTC. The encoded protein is CAWSVRGTGPNYGYTF.

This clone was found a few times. The CDR3 sequence is CASSRLLAEAEAFF. DNA of the CDR3: TGTGCCAGCAGCCGGTTGCTAGCGGAGGCTGAAGCTTTCTTT. The chain is built from TRBV6-5 and TRBJ1-1, with D unclear. Per the germline V gene, CDR1 is MNHEY and CDR2 is SVGAGI. Deletions cut 6 bases from V and 6 bases from J, with 17 bases between. The CDR3 contains 14 residues.

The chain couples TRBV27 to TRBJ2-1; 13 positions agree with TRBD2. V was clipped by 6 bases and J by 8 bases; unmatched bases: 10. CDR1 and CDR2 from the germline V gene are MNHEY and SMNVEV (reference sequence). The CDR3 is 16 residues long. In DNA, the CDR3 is TGTGCCAGCAGACCCCGGACTAGCGGGAGTAGGGATGAGCAGTTCTTC. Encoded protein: CASRPRTSGSRDEQFF.

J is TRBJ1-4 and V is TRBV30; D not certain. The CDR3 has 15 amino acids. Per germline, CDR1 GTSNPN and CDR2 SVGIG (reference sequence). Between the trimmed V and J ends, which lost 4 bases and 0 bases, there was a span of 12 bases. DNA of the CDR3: TGTGCCTGGACTCATGGCTTCGCAACTAATGAAAAACTGTTTTTT. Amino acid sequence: CAWTHGFATNEKLFF.

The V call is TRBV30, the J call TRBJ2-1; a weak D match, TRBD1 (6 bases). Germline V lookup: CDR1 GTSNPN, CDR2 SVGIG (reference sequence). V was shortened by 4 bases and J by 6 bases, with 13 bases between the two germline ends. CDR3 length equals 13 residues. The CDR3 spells CAWNRQAGNEQFF. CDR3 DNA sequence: TGTGCCTGGAATAGACAGGCGGGCAATGAGCAGTTCTTC.

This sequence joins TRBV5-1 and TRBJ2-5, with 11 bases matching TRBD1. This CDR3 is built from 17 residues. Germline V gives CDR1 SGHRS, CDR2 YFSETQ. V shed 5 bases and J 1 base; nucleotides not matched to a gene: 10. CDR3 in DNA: TGCGCCAGCAGGCGGAGCGGACAGGGGGCTATCCAAGAGACCCAGTACTTC. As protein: CASRRSGQGAIQETQYF.

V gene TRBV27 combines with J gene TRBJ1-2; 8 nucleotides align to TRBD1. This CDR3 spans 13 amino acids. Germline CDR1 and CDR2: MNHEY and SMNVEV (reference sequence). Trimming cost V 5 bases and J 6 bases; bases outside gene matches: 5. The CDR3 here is CASSPPDRDGYTF. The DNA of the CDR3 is TGTGCCAGCAGTCCACCGGACAGGGATGGCTACACCTTC.

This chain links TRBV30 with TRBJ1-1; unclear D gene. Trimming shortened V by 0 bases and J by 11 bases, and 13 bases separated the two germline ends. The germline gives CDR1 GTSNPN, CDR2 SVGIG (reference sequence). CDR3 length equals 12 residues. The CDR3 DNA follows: TGTGCCTGGAGTGTCCTGAGGAGTTGGGCTTTCTTT. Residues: CAWSVLRSWAFF.

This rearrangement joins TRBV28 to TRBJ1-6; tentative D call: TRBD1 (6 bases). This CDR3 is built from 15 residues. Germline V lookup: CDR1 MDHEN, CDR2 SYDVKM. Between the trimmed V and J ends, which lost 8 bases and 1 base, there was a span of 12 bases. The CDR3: CASEQGGSYNSPLHF. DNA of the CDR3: TGTGCCAGCGAACAAGGGGGATCCTATAATTCACCCCTCCACTTT. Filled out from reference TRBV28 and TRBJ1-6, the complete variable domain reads DVKVTQSSRYLVKRTGEKVFLECVQDMDHENMFWYRQDPGLGLRLIYFSYDVKMKEKGDIPEGYSVSREKKERFSLILESASTNQTSMYLCASEQGGSYNSPLHFGNGTRLTVT.

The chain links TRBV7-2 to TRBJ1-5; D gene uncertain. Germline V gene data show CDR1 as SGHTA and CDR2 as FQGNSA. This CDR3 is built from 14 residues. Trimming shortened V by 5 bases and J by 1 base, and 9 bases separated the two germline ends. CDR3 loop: CASSPRGSNQPQHF. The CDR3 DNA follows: TGTGCCAGCAGCCCCCGGGGAAGCAATCAGCCCCAGCATTTT.

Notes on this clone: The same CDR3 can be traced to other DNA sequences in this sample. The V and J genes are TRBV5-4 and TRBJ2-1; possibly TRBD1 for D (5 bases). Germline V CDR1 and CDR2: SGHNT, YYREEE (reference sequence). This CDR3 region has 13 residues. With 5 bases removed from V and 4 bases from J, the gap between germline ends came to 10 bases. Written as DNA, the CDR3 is TGTGCCAGCAGTTCCACAGGTTACAATGAGCAGTTCTTC. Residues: CASSSTGYNEQFF. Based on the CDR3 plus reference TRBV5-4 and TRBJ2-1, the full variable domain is ETGVTQSPTHLIKTRGQQVTLRCSSQSGHNTVSWYQQALGQGPQFIFQYYREEENGRGNFPPRFSGLQFPNYSSELNVNALELDDSALYLCASSSTGYNEQFFGPGTRLTVL.

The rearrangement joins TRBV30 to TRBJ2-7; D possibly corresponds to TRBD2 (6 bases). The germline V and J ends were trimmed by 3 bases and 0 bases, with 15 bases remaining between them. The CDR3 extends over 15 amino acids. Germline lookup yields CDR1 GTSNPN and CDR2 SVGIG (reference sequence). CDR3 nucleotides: TGTGCCTGGAGACCCGGGGACTGGAGCTCCTACGAGCAGTACTTC. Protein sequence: CAWRPGDWSSYEQYF.

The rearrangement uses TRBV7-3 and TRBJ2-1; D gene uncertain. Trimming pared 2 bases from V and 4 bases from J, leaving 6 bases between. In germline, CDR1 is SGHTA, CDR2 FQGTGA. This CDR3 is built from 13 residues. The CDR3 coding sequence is TGTGCCAGCAGCTTACGGTCTTACAATGAGCAGTTCTTC. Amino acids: CASSLRSYNEQFF.

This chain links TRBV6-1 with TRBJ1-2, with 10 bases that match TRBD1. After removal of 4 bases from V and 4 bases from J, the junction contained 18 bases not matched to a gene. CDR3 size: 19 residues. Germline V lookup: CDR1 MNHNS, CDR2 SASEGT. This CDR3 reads CASSVWGGLGQGRSYGYTF. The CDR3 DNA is TGTGCCAGCAGTGTCTGGGGGGGTTTGGGACAGGGGCGAAGCTATGGCTACACCTTC.

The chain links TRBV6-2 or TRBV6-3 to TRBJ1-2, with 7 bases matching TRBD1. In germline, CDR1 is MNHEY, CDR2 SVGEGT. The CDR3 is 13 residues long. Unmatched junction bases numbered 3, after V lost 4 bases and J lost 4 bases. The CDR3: CASSFRQGYGYTF. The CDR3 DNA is TGTGCCAGCAGTTTTCGACAGGGCTATGGCTACACCTTC.

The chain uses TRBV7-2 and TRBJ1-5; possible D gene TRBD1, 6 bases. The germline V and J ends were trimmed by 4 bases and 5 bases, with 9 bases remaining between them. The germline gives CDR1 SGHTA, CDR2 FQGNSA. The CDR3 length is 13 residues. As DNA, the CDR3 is TGTGCCAGCAGCTCTCGGACAGATCAGCCCCAGCATTTT. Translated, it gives CASSSRTDQPQHF. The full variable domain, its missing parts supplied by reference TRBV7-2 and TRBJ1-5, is GAGVSQSPSNKVTEKGKDVELRCDPISGHTALYWYRQSLGQGLEFLIYFQGNSAPDKSGLPSDRFSAERTGGSVSTLTIQRTQQEDSAVYLCASSSRTDQPQHFGDGTRLSIL.

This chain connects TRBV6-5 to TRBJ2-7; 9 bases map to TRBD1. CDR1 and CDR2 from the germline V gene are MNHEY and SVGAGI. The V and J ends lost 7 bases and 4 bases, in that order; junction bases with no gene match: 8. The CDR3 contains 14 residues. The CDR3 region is CASTRTGAAYEQYF. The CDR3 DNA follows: TGTGCCAGCACTCGGACAGGGGCCGCATACGAGCAGTACTTC.

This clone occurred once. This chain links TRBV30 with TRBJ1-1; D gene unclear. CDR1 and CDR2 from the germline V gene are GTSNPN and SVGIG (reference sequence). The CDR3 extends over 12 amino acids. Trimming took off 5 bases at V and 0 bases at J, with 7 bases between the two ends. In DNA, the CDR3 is TGTGCCTGGGATACGGTGAACACTGAAGCTTTCTTT. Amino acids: CAWDTVNTEAFF.

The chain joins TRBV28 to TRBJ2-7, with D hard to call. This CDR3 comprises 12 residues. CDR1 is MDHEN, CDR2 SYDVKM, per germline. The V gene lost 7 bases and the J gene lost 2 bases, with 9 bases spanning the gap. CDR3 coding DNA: TGTGCCAGCACAACCAACACCTACGAGCAGTACTTC. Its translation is CASTTNTYEQYF.

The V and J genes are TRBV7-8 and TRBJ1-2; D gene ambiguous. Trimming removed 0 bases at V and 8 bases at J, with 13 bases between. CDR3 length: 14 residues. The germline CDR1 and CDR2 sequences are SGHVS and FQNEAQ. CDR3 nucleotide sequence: TGTGCCAGCAGCTTAGCAGGGTTAGGAGGCGGCTACACCTTC. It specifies CASSLAGLGGGYTF.

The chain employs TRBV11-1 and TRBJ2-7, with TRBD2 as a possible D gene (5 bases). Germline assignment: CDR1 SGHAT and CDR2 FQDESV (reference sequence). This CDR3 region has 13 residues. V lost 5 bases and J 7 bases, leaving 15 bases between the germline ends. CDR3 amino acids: CASSPFPGGEQYF. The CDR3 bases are TGTGCCAGCAGCCCATTCCCTGGCGGGGAGCAGTACTTC.

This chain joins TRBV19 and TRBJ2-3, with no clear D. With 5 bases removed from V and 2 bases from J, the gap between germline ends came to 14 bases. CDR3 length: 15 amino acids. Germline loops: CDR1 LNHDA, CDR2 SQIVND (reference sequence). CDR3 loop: CASSPGGGVTDTQYF. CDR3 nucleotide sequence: TGTGCCAGTAGTCCCGGTGGCGGAGTCACAGATACGCAGTATTTT.

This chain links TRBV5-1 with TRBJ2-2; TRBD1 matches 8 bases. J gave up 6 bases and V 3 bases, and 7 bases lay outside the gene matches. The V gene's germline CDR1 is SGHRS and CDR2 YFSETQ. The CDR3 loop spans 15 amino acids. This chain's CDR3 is CASSYLSGGPGELFF. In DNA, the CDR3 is TGCGCCAGCAGCTACCTCTCAGGGGGCCCCGGGGAGCTGTTTTTT.

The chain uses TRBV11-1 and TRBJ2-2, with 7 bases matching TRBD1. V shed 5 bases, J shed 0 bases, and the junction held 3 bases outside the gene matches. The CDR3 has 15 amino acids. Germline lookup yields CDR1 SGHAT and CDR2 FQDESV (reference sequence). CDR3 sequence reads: CASSTGTANTGELFF. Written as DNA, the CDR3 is TGTGCCAGCAGCACGGGGACAGCGAACACCGGGGAGCTGTTTTTT.

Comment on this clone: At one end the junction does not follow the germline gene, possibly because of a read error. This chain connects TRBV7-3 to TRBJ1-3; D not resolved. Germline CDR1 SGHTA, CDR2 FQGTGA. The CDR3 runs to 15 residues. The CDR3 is CASSSSVRTGNTIYF. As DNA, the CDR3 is TGTGCCAGCAGCTCCTCAGTCCGGACTGGGAACACCATATATTTT.